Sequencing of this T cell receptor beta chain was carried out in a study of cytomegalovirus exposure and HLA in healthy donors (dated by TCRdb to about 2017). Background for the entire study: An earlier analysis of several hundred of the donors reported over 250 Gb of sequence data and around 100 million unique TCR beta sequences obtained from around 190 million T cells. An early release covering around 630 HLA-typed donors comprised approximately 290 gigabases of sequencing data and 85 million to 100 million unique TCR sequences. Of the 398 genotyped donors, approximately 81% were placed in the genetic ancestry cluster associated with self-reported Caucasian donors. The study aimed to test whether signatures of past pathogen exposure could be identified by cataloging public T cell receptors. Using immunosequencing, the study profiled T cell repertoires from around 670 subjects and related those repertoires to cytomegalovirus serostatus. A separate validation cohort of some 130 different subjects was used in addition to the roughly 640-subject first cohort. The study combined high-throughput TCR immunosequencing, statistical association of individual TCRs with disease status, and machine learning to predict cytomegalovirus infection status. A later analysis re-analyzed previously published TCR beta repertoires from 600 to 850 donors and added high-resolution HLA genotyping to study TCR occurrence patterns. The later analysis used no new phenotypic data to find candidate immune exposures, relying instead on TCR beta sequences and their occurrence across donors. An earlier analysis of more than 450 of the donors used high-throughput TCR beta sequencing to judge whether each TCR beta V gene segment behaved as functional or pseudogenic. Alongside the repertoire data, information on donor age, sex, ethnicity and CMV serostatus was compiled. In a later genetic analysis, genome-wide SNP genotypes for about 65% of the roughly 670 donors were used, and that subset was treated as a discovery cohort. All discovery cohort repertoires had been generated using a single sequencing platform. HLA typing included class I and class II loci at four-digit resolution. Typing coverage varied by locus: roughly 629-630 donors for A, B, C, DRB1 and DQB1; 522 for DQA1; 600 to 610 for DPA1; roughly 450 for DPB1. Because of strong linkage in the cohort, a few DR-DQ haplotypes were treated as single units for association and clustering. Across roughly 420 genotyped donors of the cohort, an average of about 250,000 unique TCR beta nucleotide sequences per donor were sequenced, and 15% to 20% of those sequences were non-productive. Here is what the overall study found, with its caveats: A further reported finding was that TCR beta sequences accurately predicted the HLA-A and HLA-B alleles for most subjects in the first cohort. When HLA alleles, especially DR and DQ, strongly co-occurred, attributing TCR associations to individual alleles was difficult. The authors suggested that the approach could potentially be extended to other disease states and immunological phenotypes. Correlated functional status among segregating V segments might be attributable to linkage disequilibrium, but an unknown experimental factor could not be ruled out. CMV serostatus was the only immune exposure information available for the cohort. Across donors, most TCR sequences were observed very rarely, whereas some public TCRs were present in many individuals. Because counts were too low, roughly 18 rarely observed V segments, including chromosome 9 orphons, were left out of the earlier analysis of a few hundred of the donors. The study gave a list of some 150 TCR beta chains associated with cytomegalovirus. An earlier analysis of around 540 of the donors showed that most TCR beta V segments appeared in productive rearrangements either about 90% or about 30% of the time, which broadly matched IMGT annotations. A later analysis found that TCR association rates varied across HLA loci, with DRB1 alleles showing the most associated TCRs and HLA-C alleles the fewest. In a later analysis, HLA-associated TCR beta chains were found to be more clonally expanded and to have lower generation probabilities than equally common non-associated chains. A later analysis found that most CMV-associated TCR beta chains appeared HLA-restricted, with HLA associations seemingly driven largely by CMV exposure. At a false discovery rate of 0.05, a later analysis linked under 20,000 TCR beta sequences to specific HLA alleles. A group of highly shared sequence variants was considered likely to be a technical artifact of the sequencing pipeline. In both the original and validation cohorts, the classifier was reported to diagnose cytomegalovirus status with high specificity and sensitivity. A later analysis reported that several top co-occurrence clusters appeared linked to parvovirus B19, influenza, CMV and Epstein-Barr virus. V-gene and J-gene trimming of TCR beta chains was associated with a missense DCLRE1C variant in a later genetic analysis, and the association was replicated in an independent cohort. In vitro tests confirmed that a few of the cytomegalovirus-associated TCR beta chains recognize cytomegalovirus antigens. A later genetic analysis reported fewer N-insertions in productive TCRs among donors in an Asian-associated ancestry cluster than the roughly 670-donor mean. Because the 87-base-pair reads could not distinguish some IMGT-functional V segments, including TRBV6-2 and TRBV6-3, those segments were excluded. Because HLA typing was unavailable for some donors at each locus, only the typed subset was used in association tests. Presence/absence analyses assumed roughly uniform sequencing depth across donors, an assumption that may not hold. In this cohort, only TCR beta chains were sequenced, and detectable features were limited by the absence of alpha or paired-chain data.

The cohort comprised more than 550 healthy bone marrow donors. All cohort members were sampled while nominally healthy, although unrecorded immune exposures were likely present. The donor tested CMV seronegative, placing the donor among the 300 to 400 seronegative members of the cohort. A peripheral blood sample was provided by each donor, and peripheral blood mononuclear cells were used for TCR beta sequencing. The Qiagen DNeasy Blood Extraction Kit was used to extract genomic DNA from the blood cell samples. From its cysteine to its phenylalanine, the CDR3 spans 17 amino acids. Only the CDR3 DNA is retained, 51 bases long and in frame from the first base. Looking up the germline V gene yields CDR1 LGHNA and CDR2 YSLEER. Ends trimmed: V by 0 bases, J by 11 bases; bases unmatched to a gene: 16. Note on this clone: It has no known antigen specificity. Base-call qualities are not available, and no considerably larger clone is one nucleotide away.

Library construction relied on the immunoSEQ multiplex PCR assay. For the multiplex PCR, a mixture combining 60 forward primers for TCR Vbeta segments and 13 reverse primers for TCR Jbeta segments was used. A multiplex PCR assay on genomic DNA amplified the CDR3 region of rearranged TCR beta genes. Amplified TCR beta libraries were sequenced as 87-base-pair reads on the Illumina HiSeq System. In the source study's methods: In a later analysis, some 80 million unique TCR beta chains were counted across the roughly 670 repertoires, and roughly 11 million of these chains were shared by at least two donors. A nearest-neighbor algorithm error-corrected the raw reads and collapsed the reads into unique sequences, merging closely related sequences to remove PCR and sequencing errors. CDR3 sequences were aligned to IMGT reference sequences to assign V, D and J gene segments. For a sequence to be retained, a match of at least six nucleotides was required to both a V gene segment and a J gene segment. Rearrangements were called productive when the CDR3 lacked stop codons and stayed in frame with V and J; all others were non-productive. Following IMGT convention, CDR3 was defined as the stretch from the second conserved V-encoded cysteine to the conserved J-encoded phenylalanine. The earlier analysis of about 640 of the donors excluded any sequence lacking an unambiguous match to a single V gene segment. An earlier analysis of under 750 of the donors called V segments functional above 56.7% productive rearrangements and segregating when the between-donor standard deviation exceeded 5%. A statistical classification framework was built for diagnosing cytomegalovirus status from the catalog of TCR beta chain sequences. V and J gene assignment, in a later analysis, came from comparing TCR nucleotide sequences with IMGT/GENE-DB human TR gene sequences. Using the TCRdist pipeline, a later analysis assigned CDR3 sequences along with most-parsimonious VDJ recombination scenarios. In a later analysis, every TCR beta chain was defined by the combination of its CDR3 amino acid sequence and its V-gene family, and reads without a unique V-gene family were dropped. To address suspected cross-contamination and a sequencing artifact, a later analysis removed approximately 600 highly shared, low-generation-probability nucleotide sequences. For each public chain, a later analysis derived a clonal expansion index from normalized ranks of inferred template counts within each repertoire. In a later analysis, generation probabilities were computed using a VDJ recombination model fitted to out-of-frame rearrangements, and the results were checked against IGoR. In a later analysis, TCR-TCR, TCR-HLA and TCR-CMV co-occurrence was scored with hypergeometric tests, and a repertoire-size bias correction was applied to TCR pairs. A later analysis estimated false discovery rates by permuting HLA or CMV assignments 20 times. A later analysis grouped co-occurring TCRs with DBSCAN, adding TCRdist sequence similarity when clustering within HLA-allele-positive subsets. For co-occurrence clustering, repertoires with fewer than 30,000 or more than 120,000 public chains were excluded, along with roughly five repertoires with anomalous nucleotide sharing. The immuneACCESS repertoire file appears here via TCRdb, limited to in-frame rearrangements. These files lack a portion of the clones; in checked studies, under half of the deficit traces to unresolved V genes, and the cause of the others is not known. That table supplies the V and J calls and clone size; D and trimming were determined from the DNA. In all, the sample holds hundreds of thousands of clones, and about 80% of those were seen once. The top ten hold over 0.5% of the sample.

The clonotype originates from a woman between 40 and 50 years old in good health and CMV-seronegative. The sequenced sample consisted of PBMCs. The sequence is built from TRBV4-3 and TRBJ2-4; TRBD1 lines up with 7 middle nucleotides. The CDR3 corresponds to CASSQEGPGTAGHFQYF. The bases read TGCGCCAGCAGCCAAGAGGGCCCCGGGACAGCAGGCCATTTTCAGTACTTC.